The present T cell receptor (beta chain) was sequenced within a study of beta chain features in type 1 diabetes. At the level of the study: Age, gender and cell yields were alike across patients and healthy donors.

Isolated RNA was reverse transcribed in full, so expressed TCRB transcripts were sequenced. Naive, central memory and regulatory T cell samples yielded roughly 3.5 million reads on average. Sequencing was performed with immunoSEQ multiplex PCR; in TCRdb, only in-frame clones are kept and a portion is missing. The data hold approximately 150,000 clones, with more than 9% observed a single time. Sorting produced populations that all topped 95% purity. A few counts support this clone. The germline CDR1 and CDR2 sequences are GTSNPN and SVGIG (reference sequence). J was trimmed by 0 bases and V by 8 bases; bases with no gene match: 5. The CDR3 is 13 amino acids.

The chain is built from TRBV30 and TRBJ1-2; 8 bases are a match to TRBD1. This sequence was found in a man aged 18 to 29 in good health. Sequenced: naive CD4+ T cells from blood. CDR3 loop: CAGTGGTNYGYTF. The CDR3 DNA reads TGTGCCGGAACAGGGGGAACTAACTATGGCTACACCTTC.